This TCR beta chain is from a study of sequential checkpoint blockade in melanoma (dated by TCRdb to between 2018 and 2020). Describing the broader study: Patients were randomized 1:1 to first-line nivolumab followed by ipilimumab (arm A) or ipilimumab followed by nivolumab (arm B). Maintenance nivolumab came after both trial sequences. General study outcomes and caveats: The response-prediction model combining TCR metrics and mutation burden needs validation in larger, independent patient cohorts.

The treatment or condition label, read with the paper, signifies: randomized to nivolumab then ipilimumab (arm A) or the reverse (arm B). None of the patients in the trial had previously been given DNA-damaging chemotherapy. Thawed PBMCs were sorted on a FACS Aria II flow cytometer to isolate live CD3+CD8+ cells negative for CD19 and CD56. Samples were obtained from patients with melanoma enrolled in CheckMate 064, a randomized, open-label phase II trial of sequential checkpoint blockade. Peripheral blood mononuclear cells were collected by leukapheresis, purified with Ficoll-Paque, and frozen in human serum with about 9.6% DMSO. Purity of sorted blood CD3+CD8+ cells was verified at >98% immediately after sorting, followed by DNA extraction. TCRbeta CDR3 regions were immunosequenced from genomic DNA with the immunoSEQ Assay. Before high-throughput sequencing, the genomic DNA was amplified using bias-controlled multiplex PCR. Per the original workflow: To quantify the absolute abundance of each unique TCRbeta CDR3 region, the sequences were collapsed and filtered. Clonality, defined as 1 minus Pielou's evenness, was calculated using only productive rearrangements. Clones with significantly greater frequencies in on-treatment versus baseline samples were identified using a previously published method. Not all clones reach the TCRdb copy of this immuneACCESS table, which keeps in-frame sequences only. Checked studies attribute under half of the gap to unresolved V genes and leave the rest unexplained. The D gene and trimming were derived from the DNA, and the V and J assignments and clone size from that table. Recorded for this sample are nearly 8,500 clones; 90% of them occurred a single time. Approximately 15% of the sample comes from the top ten.

Reading from cysteine to valine, the CDR3 counts 15 amino acids. Just CDR3 DNA is preserved here, 45 bases in frame from base 1. From V the trimming removes 1 base and from J it removes 2 bases, while the gene matches leave 3 bases of the junction unaccounted for. Based on the germline V gene, the CDR1 and CDR2 sequences are LGHNT and FRNRAP. Worth noting for this clone: Its antigen has not been determined. No per-base quality is available; no much larger clone lies one base away.

The chain is made from TRBV12-5 and TRBJ2-7, with 9 middle bases fitting TRBD1. This material consisted of CD8+ T cells sorted from blood (inferred from file names), taken from a patient given nivolumab and ipilimumab in sequence. The receptor was isolated from a human donor with melanoma. The DNA sequence is given as TGTGCTAGTGGTTTGGCCGGGACAGGGCCCTACGAGCAGTACGTC. This yields the protein CASGLAGTGPYEQYV.